A selection of T cell receptor beta chains follows, all from one sample in a study of blood T cell repertoires in COVID-19. TCRdb keeps only in-frame clones here, not all; method: immunoSEQ multiplex PCR. The sample holds under 200,000 clones, roughly 86% seen once. The specimen sequenced was peripheral blood. These receptor sequences come from a man between 65 and 79 years old with acute or convalescent COVID-19. Both conserved end residues are part of each CDR3. The D gene is left open where the match is weak. The listing skips clone size in some rows; elsewhere it reads once, few, many or a size class.

TRBJ1-2,TRBV2,TRBD1,-,CASSVITGGQGYTF,TGTGCCAGCAGTGTCATCACAGGGGGCCAAGGCTACACCTTC
TRBJ2-7,TRBV7-6,TRBD2,-,CASSLVSASGRAYEQYF,TGTGCCAGCAGCTTAGTTTCGGCTAGCGGGAGGGCCTACGAGCAGTACTTC
TRBJ2-1,TRBV5-1,TRBD2,-,CASSSQTSGSYNEQFF,TGCGCCAGCAGCTCCCAGACTAGCGGGAGTTACAATGAGCAGTTCTTC
TRBJ2-5,TRBV30,-,-,CALRAGGETQYF,TGTGCCTTGAGAGCAGGGGGGGAGACCCAGTACTTC
TRBJ2-7,TRBV18,-,once,CASSPSEVTSYEQYF,TGTGCCAGCTCACCGTCGGAGGTTACATCCTACGAGCAGTACTTC
TRBJ2-5,TRBV4-1,TRBD2,few,CASSQGNTGGWETQYF,TGCGCCAGCAGCCAAGGGAATACGGGGGGTTGGGAGACCCAGTACTTC
TRBJ2-7,TRBV2,TRBD2,-,CASSATGGYEQYF,TGTGCCAGCAGTGCCACGGGGGGCTACGAGCAGTACTTC
TRBJ1-5,TRBV5-1,-,-,CASSIGNNQPQHF,TGCGCCAGCAGTATCGGGAACAATCAGCCCCAGCATTTT
TRBJ2-3,TRBV7-2,TRBD2,-,CASSLQAAGGRDTQYF,TGTGCCAGCAGCTTACAGGCGGCGGGGGGAAGAGATACGCAGTATTTT
TRBJ2-1,TRBV29-1,TRBD2,-,CSVLPLGLAYTYNEQFF,TGCAGCGTTCTCCCTCTCGGACTAGCGTATACCTACAATGAGCAGTTCTTC
TRBJ1-2,TRBV5-4,-,-,CASSFGEGYGYTF,TGTGCCAGCAGCTTCGGGGAGGGCTATGGCTACACCTTC
TRBJ2-1,TRBV12-3/TRBV12-4,-,few,CASSYRNEQFF,TGTGCCAGCAGTTACAGGAATGAGCAGTTCTTC
TRBJ1-4,TRBV21-1,-,few,CASSPRQSNNEKLFF,TGTGCCAGCAGCCCACGACAGAGTAATAATGAAAAACTGTTTTTT
TRBJ2-1,TRBV7-8,-,few,CASSLALSSYNEQFF,TGTGCCAGCAGCTTAGCCTTGAGCTCCTACAATGAGCAGTTCTTC
TRBJ2-7,TRBV5-1,TRBD1,once,CASSLVTGGNPEQYF,TGCGCCAGCAGCTTGGTGACAGGGGGTAATCCCGAGCAGTACTTC
TRBJ1-2,TRBV9,-,-,CASSAANYGYTF,TGTGCCAGCAGCGCGGCTAACTATGGCTACACCTTC
TRBJ2-3,TRBV6-5,-,-,CASSYGTTSTDTQYF,TGTGCCAGCAGTTACGGCACGACTAGCACAGATACGCAGTATTTT
TRBJ1-2,TRBV13,TRBD1,-,CASSGWDRPYGYTF,TGTGCCAGCAGCGGATGGGACAGACCCTATGGCTACACCTTC
TRBJ2-3,TRBV5-1,-,-,CASSSQVGDTQYF,TGCGCCAGCAGCTCACAGGTCGGGGATACGCAGTATTTT
TRBJ2-3,TRBV5-1,-,-,CASSFGTGRDTQYF,TGCGCCAGCAGCTTTGGAACGGGGAGGGATACGCAGTATTTT
TRBJ2-5,TRBV10-3,-,-,CATTPSGVETQYF,TGTGCCACCACCCCGTCGGGGGTAGAGACCCAGTACTTC
TRBJ2-3,TRBV6-2/TRBV6-3,TRBD2,-,CASSYSAGLDQYF,TGTGCCAGCAGTTACAGCGCGGGACTAGATCAGTATTTT